A selection of T cell receptor beta chains follows, all from one sample in a study of monozygotic twins with cystic fibrosis. Profiled with immunoSEQ multiplex PCR; TCRdb holds only in-frame clones, not every one. The sample includes roughly 28,000 clones, around four fifths of them seen just once. Sequencing was done on a sample of blood. Source of these receptors: a girl between 2 and 10 years old with cystic fibrosis. Each CDR3 is given with its conserved first and last residue. Fields, in order: J gene, D gene, V gene, clone size, CDR3 DNA, CDR3 protein. D genes are given only for firm matches. Rows may omit the clone size; those that give it use once, few, many or a size class.

TRBJ2-5 | TRBD1 | TRBV7-9 | . | TGTGCCAGCAGCTCAAGGGGGACAGGGCAAGAGACCCAGTACTTC | CASSSRGTGQETQYF
TRBJ2-7 | . | TRBV6-6 | . | TGTGCCAGCTCGAAACCTGTCGGCGGCGACGAGCAGTACTTC | CASSKPVGGDEQYF
TRBJ2-7 | TRBD1 | TRBV5-1 | few | TGCGCCAGCAGCTCAGGGACAGCCTACGAGCAGTACTTC | CASSSGTAYEQYF
TRBJ1-1 | . | TRBV11-2 | . | TGTGCCAGCAGCTTAGTCACCGGGACACTCACTGAAGCTTTCTTT | CASSLVTGTLTEAFF
TRBJ2-2 | . | TRBV15 | . | TGTGCCACCAGAGGTGACCGCGCCGGGGAGCTGTTTTTT | CATRGDRAGELFF
TRBJ2-4 | . | TRBV10-3 | . | TGTGCCATCAGTGATAACTTTTCCACGAACCGGGGCAAAAACATTCAGTACTTC | CAISDNFSTNRGKNIQYF
TRBJ2-2 | TRBD1 | TRBV6-5 | . | TGTGCCAGTTCAGGACAGGGTGCCGGGGAGCTGTTTTTT | CASSGQGAGELFF
TRBJ1-1 | . | TRBV5-1 | . | TGCGCCAGCAGCTTTGACAGTGAAGCTTTCTTT | CASSFDSEAFF
TRBJ2-1 | . | TRBV15 | . | TGTGCCACCAGCGACCCACAGGCCTTCTCCTACAATGAGCAGTTCTTC | CATSDPQAFSYNEQFF
TRBJ2-2 | . | TRBV7-9 | few | TGTGCCAGCAGCGGGGTCAGCCCGAACACCGGGGAGCTGTTTTTT | CASSGVSPNTGELFF
TRBJ1-1 | . | TRBV19 | . | TGTGCCACTAACCCAGGCAACACTGAAGCTTTCTTT | CATNPGNTEAFF
TRBJ2-7 | TRBD1 | TRBV10-3 | . | TGTGCCATCAGTGAGGGACAGGGGGGGCCCCTTACTAGCGAGCAGTACTTC | CAISEGQGGPLTSEQYF
TRBJ2-6 | . | TRBV2 | once | TGTGCCAGCTTAAGAGACTCTGGGGCCAACGTCCTGACTTTC | CASLRDSGANVLTF
TRBJ2-5 | TRBD1 | TRBV25-1 | . | TGTGCCAGCATGGACAGGGGGAAGACCCAGTACTTC | CASMDRGKTQYF
TRBJ1-3 | . | TRBV4-1 | once | TGCGCCAGCTCTTTTGGAGGTGGAAACACCATATATTTT | CASSFGGGNTIYF
TRBJ2-5 | TRBD2 | TRBV6-1 | . | TGTGCCAGCAGTGAATCGGTAGGGCTAGCGGGAGGGGAGACCCAGTACTTC | CASSESVGLAGGETQYF
TRBJ2-7 | . | TRBV6-4 | . | TGTGCCAGGGGAGGCATTCGGGTAGCGGATACCTACGAGCAGTACTTC | CARGGIRVADTYEQYF
TRBJ1-5 | TRBD1 | TRBV15 | . | TGTGCCACCAGCAGAGATCCCCCACAGGGGAGAGGCAATCAGCCCCAGCATTTT | CATSRDPPQGRGNQPQHF